The subject of this entry is one TCR beta chain. Germline V CDR1 and CDR2: LGHDT, YNNKEL (reference sequence). This CDR3 has 15 amino acids. Trimming cost V 4 bases and J 2 bases, with 15 bases left between them. Authors' methods: Reference gene primer amplification gave estimated nucleated cell counts. TCRdb keeps only in-frame clones here, not all; method: immunoSEQ multiplex PCR. D and trimming were read from the DNA, whereas the V and J calls and clone size are those reported in that table. The sample gives about 110,000 clones, more than 80% of which show up once; about 7.3% is in the top ten. These data are taken from a study of blood T cell repertoires in COVID-19. Across the whole study: Samples taken during acute and convalescent COVID-19 were collected in the United States, Italy and Spain. Sources were T cells, B-cell-depleted T cells, or PBMCs; the material itself was cDNA or gDNA.

The sequence derives from a woman between 40 and 55 years old with acute or convalescent COVID-19. The V gene is TRBV3-1 (or the pseudogene TRBV3-2), the J gene TRBJ2-7; unclear D gene. The specimen was peripheral blood. The chain's CDR3 is CASSLASANPYEQYF. The CDR3 DNA is TGTGCCAGCAGCCTGGCAAGCGCGAACCCCTACGAGCAGTACTTC.